The source of this T cell receptor (beta chain) is a study of blood T cell repertoires in COVID-19. Study information: From the United States, Italy and Spain came samples of acute and convalescent COVID-19.

Original processing notes: Reference gene primers were amplified, and this amplification served to estimate nucleated cell counts. This table comes from immunoSEQ multiplex PCR, and its TCRdb copy is limited to in-frame clones, with some not included. That table gives V, J and clone size, and the DNA gave D and trimming. Of around 500,000 clones listed, 70% to 90% are singletons. Trimming left V 4 bases short and J 2 bases short, with 7 bases between. The length of the CDR3 is 12 residues. From germline, CDR1 is SGDLS and CDR2 YYNGEE. This clone was observed once. Source material: peripheral blood. The rearrangement joins TRBV9 to TRBJ2-7; D is perhaps TRBD1 (6 bases). The TCR sequence derives from a human donor in a cohort sampled during active COVID-19. DNA of the CDR3: TGTGCCAGCAGCAGGGGGACCTACGAGCAGTACTTC. Encoded protein: CASSRGTYEQYF.